This is a list of T cell receptor beta chains from one sample in a study of cytomegalovirus exposure and HLA in healthy donors. Sequencing used immunoSEQ multiplex PCR; TCRdb keeps in-frame clones, though not all of them. The sample shows about 190,000 clones, roughly 77% of them seen only once. Sequencing was done on a sample of PBMCs. The source of these receptors is a woman aged 25 to 39 in good health and CMV-seropositive. The CDR3 runs from the conserved cysteine through the conserved F or W. The D gene is left open where the match is weak. Rows may omit the clone size; those that give it use once, few, many or a size class.

J gene	clone size	V gene	D gene	CDR3 DNA	CDR3 protein
TRBJ1-4	few	TRBV5-1	-	TGCGCCAGCAGCCCGTCCCTTGGCAATGAAAAACTGTTTTTT	CASSPSLGNEKLFF
TRBJ2-2	-	TRBV7-2	-	TGTGCCAGCAGGCTAGGATGGGCCGGGGAGCTGTTTTTT	CASRLGWAGELFF
TRBJ2-3	-	TRBV10-3	-	TGTGCCATCAGCTCCGGGGTAGCGGGCACAGATACGCAGTATTTT	CAISSGVAGTDTQYF
TRBJ2-7	few	TRBV7-9	-	TGTGCCAGCAGCGCCGGGACAACCTTTGAGCAGTACTTC	CASSAGTTFEQYF
TRBJ1-3	-	TRBV5-5	-	TGTGCCAGCAGCGAAAGGTCGGGACAAAGCTTGTCTGGAAACACCATATATTTT	CASSERSGQSLSGNTIYF
TRBJ2-5	-	TRBV4-1	TRBD2	TGCGCCAGCAGCCAAGAAGAAGTAGCGGGATTGGAGACCCAGTACTTC	CASSQEEVAGLETQYF
TRBJ1-5	-	TRBV7-9	-	TGTGCCAGCAGCTTTGAGTCCCTCAATCAGCCCCAGCATTTT	CASSFESLNQPQHF
TRBJ2-7	-	TRBV5-6	TRBD2	TGTGCCAGCCGTGAAGCGGGAGTAAGCGGCGAGCAGTACTTC	CASREAGVSGEQYF
TRBJ1-4	-	TRBV5-6	-	TGTGCCAGCAGCTTACAGGGTATAGAAAAACTGTTTTTT	CASSLQGIEKLFF
TRBJ1-4	-	TRBV18	-	TGTGCCAGCTCACCAGGTCTAGCGGAAAAACTGTTTTTT	CASSPGLAEKLFF
TRBJ2-7	-	TRBV28	TRBD2	TGTGCCAGCAGTTTTGCCTGGGCGAGGACTAGCGGGAGCTACGAGCAGTACTTC	CASSFAWARTSGSYEQYF
TRBJ2-1	-	TRBV7-6	TRBD2	TGTGCCAGCAGCTTAGGCGGGAGGGCCGCCAATGAGCAGTTCTTC	CASSLGGRAANEQFF
TRBJ2-7	-	TRBV13	TRBD1	TGTGCCAGCAGCTTAGTAGGACAGGGGGGCCACGAGCAGTACTTC	CASSLVGQGGHEQYF
TRBJ2-2	few	TRBV27	-	TGTGCCAGCAGTTTATTACAGGGTACCGGGGAGCTGTTTTTT	CASSLLQGTGELFF
TRBJ2-5	few	TRBV27	-	TGTGCCAGCAGCCTTGAGCGGGGCCGGGGGCCGGAGACCCAGTACTTC	CASSLERGRGPETQYF
TRBJ1-2	-	TRBV18	TRBD1	TGTGCCAGCTCACCTTTTTCTCCGGGACAGGGTACTATCGGCTACACCTTC	CASSPFSPGQGTIGYTF
TRBJ1-1	-	TRBV2	-	TGTGCCAGCAGTGAAGCGCAGGGCGGTGAAGCTTTCTTT	CASSEAQGGEAFF
TRBJ2-7	-	TRBV5-1	TRBD2	TGCGCCAGCAGCTCGAGAAGTGGGCTAACTAGCGGAACCTACGAGCAGTACTTC	CASSSRSGLTSGTYEQYF
TRBJ1-2	-	TRBV28	-	TGTGCCAGCAGGGCGGGGATCAACTATGGCTACACCTTC	CASRAGINYGYTF
TRBJ2-5	-	TRBV27	-	TGTGCCAGCAGTTTCAATGAGGGAGGAGGAGCGGAGACCCAGTACTTC	CASSFNEGGGAETQYF
TRBJ2-5	once	TRBV18	TRBD1	TGTGCCAGCTCACCAGAGACAGGGGTTGAGACCCAGTACTTC	CASSPETGVETQYF
TRBJ1-1	-	TRBV5-1	TRBD1	TGCGCCAGCAGCTTGGCGGGACAGGGAAGGGCTTTCTTT	CASSLAGQGRAFF
TRBJ1-3	-	TRBV4-1	TRBD1	TGCGCCAGCAGCCAAGGTGACAGGGGGCAGGACACCATATATTTT	CASSQGDRGQDTIYF
TRBJ2-3	-	TRBV6-1	TRBD2	TGTGCCAGCAGTGTGGGGGGGACAGATACGCAGTATTTT	CASSVGGTDTQYF
TRBJ2-7	-	TRBV10-3	TRBD2	TGTGCCATCAGTGAGGTGCTAGCGGGAGAACCCCAAAGTGCCTACGAGCAGTACTTC	CAISEVLAGEPQSAYEQYF
TRBJ1-1	-	TRBV28	-	TGTGCCAGCAGCTTCAGGGGTTTGAGGACTGAAGCTTTCTTT	CASSFRGLRTEAFF
TRBJ2-5	-	TRBV29-1	TRBD2	TGCAGCGTCCTAGCGGCTCTGGGGACCCAGTACTTC	CSVLAALGTQYF
TRBJ2-7	-	TRBV7-7	TRBD1	TGTGCCAGCAGCCCTGGGACAGGGGGATCCTACGAGCAGTACTTC	CASSPGTGGSYEQYF
TRBJ2-7	-	TRBV19	-	TGTGCCAGTAGTTTTCTGGGCAGCGGATACGAGCAGTACTTC	CASSFLGSGYEQYF
TRBJ1-1	-	TRBV5-4	-	TGTGCCAGCAGCTTGGTAGAGAGGACTGAAGCTTTCTTT	CASSLVERTEAFF
TRBJ2-3	-	TRBV5-1	TRBD1	TGCGCCAGCACCGGGACAGTTGAGAGCACAGATACGCAGTATTTT	CASTGTVESTDTQYF
TRBJ2-7	few	TRBV6-4	-	TGTGCCAGCAGTTACTCGATGGGCCTTGGGAGTGGGGACTACGAGCAGTACTTC	CASSYSMGLGSGDYEQYF